These 15 T cell receptor beta chains were sequenced from one sample in a study of OX40 agonist ivuxolimab in advanced cancers. Some clones are missing from TCRdb's copy, which holds only in-frame ones; the method was immunoSEQ multiplex PCR. The sample records approximately 89,000 clones, around nine tenths being singletons. Here the sequenced sample was CD4+ or CD8+ T cells sorted from blood, taken in a trial of the OX40 agonist ivuxolimab. The receptors stem from an adult with an advanced solid tumor such as melanoma, head and neck, liver or kidney cancer.

This chain links TRBV19 with TRBJ2-3; tentatively, D is TRBD2 (7 bases). This CDR3 region has 15 residues. Germline values: CDR1 LNHDA, CDR2 SQIVND (reference sequence). Trimming cost V 7 bases and J 8 bases, with 22 bases left between them. Here the CDR3 DNA reads TGTGCCAGTACCGCAGAGGGAGGGGGGGTGGTTACGCAGTATTTT. Translated: CASTAEGGGVVTQYF.

This sequence joins TRBV4-2 and TRBJ2-3, with TRBD2 matching over 7 bases. V lost 2 bases to trimming and J lost 2 bases; unmatched junction nucleotides: 4. The germline V gene has CDR1 LGHNA and CDR2 YNFKEQ. The CDR3 contains 15 residues. The CDR3 loop is CASSQPSGFTDTQYF. CDR3 nucleotide sequence: TGTGCCAGCAGCCAACCTAGCGGATTCACAGATACGCAGTATTTT.

The chain carries TRBV19 and TRBJ2-5; TRBD2 matches at 7 bases. The V segment lost 5 bases and the J segment 1 base; nucleotides outside the gene matches: 10. Per the germline V gene, CDR1 is LNHDA and CDR2 is SQIVND (reference sequence). This CDR3 region has 16 residues. CDR3 coding DNA: TGTGCCAGTAGTCCCATGGGGGGGGATTTCCAAGAGACCCAGTACTTC. Translation: CASSPMGGDFQETQYF. The variable domain in full, with the rest retrieved from reference TRBV19 and TRBJ2-5, is DGGITQSPKYLFRKEGQNVTLSCEQNLNHDAMYWYRQDPGQGLRLIYYSQIVNDFQKGDIAEGYSVSREKKESFPLTVTSAQKNPTAFYLCASSPMGGDFQETQYFGPGTRLLVL.

For the CDR3, the DNA is TGTGCCAGCAGTACAGGGGCTAGCTCCTACAATGAGCAGTTCTTC. Residues: CASSTGASSYNEQFF. V is TRBV11-3 and J is TRBJ2-1, with 7 positions matching TRBD1. The CDR3 runs to 15 residues. Unmatched junction bases numbered 5, after V lost 6 bases and J lost 0 bases. Germline V CDR1 and CDR2: SGHNT, YENEEA.

The chain couples TRBV19 to TRBJ2-3, with 8 nucleotides matching TRBD1. Unmatched junction bases numbered 7, after V lost 7 bases and J lost 1 base. The length of the CDR3 is 15 residues. Per germline, CDR1 LNHDA and CDR2 SQIVND (reference sequence). CDR3 bases: TGTGCCAGTAATGACAGGGGACAGGGCACAGATACGCAGTATTTT. This sequence encodes CASNDRGQGTDTQYF.

V and J are TRBV6-1 and TRBJ2-3, with TRBD2 matching over 12 bases. CDR3 length equals 15 residues. In germline, CDR1 is MNHNS, CDR2 SASEGT. J lost 6 bases, V lost 5 bases, and 6 bases had no gene match. CDR3 in DNA: TGTGCCAGCAGTCTGACTAGCGGGGGAGGGGATACGCAGTATTTT. Amino acid sequence: CASSLTSGGGDTQYF.

The rearrangement links TRBV10-2 to TRBJ2-2, with a tentative D call TRBD2 (5 bases). The CDR3 has 14 residues. Germline V lookup: CDR1 WSHSY, CDR2 SAAADI. The V end lost 4 bases, the J end lost 0 bases, and 6 bases lay between the germline ends. The CDR3 region has the DNA TGCGCCAGCAGTGGGAGGACGAACACCGGGGAGCTGTTTTTT. Its translation is CASSGRTNTGELFF.

The genes are TRBV9 and TRBJ2-3; D not resolved. The length of the CDR3 is 12 residues. The V gene's germline CDR1 is SGDLS and CDR2 YYNGEE. Trimming took off 4 bases at V and 3 bases at J, with 6 bases between the two ends. The CDR3 DNA follows: TGTGCCAGCAGCCTGAATACAGATACGCAGTATTTT. It codes for CASSLNTDTQYF.

This chain connects TRBV27 to TRBJ1-1, with TRBD1 matching 8 bases. The CDR3 covers 17 residues. CDR1 and CDR2 from the germline V gene are MNHEY and SMNVEV (reference sequence). Trimming cost V 2 bases and J 3 bases; bases outside gene matches: 11. In nucleotides, the CDR3 is TGTGCCAGCAGTTTAAGAACGAGGACAGGGTCGTACACTGAAGCTTTCTTT. Protein: CASSLRTRTGSYTEAFF.

V usage is TRBV19 and J usage is TRBJ1-1; D may be TRBD1 (6 bases). There are 12 residues in the CDR3. Trimming pared 5 bases from V and 11 bases from J, leaving 15 bases between. Germline assignment: CDR1 LNHDA and CDR2 SQIVND (reference sequence). The CDR3 here is CASSPRGAAAFF. The CDR3 DNA sequence: TGTGCCAGTAGTCCTCGGGGGGCTGCGGCTTTCTTT.

The sample holds a few counts of this clone. The rearrangement uses TRBV5-1 and TRBJ1-1; D unclear. The CDR3 is made up of 13 amino acids. In germline, CDR1 is SGHRS, CDR2 YFSETQ. V lost 5 bases and J 3 bases, leaving 11 bases between the germline ends. CDR3 DNA sequence: TGCGCCAGCAGGACCCTGGCGGACACTGAAGCTTTCTTT. Translating gives CASRTLADTEAFF.

The chain carries TRBV30 and TRBJ2-3, with 8 bases lining up with TRBD2. The germline V gene encodes CDR1 GTSNPN and CDR2 SVGIG (reference sequence). The CDR3 loop spans 15 amino acids. Trimming took 2 bases from V and 1 from J; bases not matched to a gene: 5. The CDR3 DNA follows: TGTGCCTGGAGTACCACTAGCGGTCGCACAGATACGCAGTATTTT. Residues: CAWSTTSGRTDTQYF.

The chain is built from TRBV9 and TRBJ2-1; D unclear. With 4 bases removed from V and 7 bases from J, the gap between germline ends came to 9 bases. Germline V gene sequence: CDR1 SGDLS, CDR2 YYNGEE. The CDR3 length is 12 residues. CDR3 residues: CASSFDLNEQFF. The CDR3 DNA reads TGTGCCAGCAGCTTTGACTTAAATGAGCAGTTCTTC.

The chain carries TRBV7-8 and TRBJ2-4; 9 bases are a match to TRBD1. From germline, CDR1 is SGHVS and CDR2 FQNEAQ. The V gene end was trimmed by 7 bases and the J gene end by 0 bases; junction bases not matched to a gene: 7. The CDR3 runs 16 residues. The CDR3 bases are TGTGCCAGCAAGCCCGGGACAGGGCTAGCCAAAAACATTCAGTACTTC. It translates to CASKPGTGLAKNIQYF. Combining the CDR3 with reference TRBV7-8 and TRBJ2-4 gives the whole variable domain GAGVSQSPRYKVAKRGQDVALRCDPISGHVSLFWYQQALGQGPEFLTYFQNEAQLDKSGLPSDRFFAERPEGSVSTLKIQRTQQEDSAVYLCASKPGTGLAKNIQYFGAGTRLSVL.

This clone has a single count. The chain links TRBV6-1 to TRBJ1-1; a weak D match, TRBD1 (6 bases). Between the trimmed V and J ends, which lost 5 bases and 8 bases, there was a span of 21 bases. The CDR3 loop spans 15 amino acids. Looked up from germline, CDR1 is MNHNS and CDR2 is SASEGT. The CDR3 nucleotides read TGTGCCAGCAGTAAAAAACAGGGTGGAAGTAGGGAAGCTTTCTTT. It encodes CASSKKQGGSREAFF.